These T cell receptor beta chains were read from a single sample in a study of T cells in Graves' hyperthyroidism and ophthalmopathy. TCRdb processed the multiplex PCR reads anew with MiXCR; each CDR3 protein has one entry. The data contain roughly 330,000 distinct CDR3 sequences, 16% of them seen just once; the ten biggest clones take up approximately 35%. Sequenced: blood. The receptor source for this set is a man under 40 with Graves' hyperthyroidism. CDR3s include the opening cysteine and the closing phenylalanine or tryptophan. The D gene is left open where the match is weak. Clone size is given for some rows only: seen once, a few or many times, or a class if the clone is expanded.

>TRBV11-2|TRBD2|many|TRBJ2-3
TGTGCCAGCAGCTTTCGCGGGAGGCCCGGACAAGATACGCAGTATTTT
CASSFRGRPGQDTQYF
>TRBV6-1|TRBD1|few|TRBJ2-7
TGTGCCAGCAGCACAGGGGGCCGCTACGAGCAGTACTTC
CASSTGGRYEQYF
>TRBV2|NA|many|TRBJ1-1
TGTGCCAGCAGTGACTCTATGAACACTGAAGCTTTCTTT
CASSDSMNTEAFF
>TRBV3-1|NA|many|TRBJ2-1
TGTGCCAGCAGCCAAGAGGCGGCGAGGGAGCAGTTCTTC
CASSQEAAREQFF
>TRBV11-2|NA|few|TRBJ1-1
TGTGCCAGCAGCTTTCAGGGATTGGACACTGAAGCTTTCTTT
CASSFQGLDTEAFF
>TRBV6-1|NA|many|TRBJ2-3
TGTGCCAGCAGTGAATTTGCGGGTGTGAGCACAGATACGCAGTATTTT
CASSEFAGVSTDTQYF
>TRBV18|NA|NA|TRBJ1-4
TGTGCCAGCTCACCAGCAAATGAAAAACTGTTTTTT
CASSPANEKLFF
>TRBV3-1|TRBD1|many|TRBJ2-7
TGTGCCAGCAGCCAAGGAACAGGGGGCGCCTACGAGCAGTACTTC
CASSQGTGGAYEQYF
>TRBV15|NA|many|TRBJ2-7
TGTGCCACCTCCTCGACGGGGGCGGAGCAGTACTTC
CATSSTGAEQYF
>TRBV27|TRBD1|many|TRBJ1-4
TGTGCCAGCAGTGAACAGGGGGCGGTAGTTAATGAAAAACTGTTTTTT
CASSEQGAVVNEKLFF
>TRBV4-1|TRBD2|few|TRBJ2-3
TGCGCCAGCAGCCTGGAGGGACTAGCGGGGGGGACAGATACGCAGTATTTT
CASSLEGLAGGTDTQYF
>TRBV19|NA|few|TRBJ2-3
TGTGCCAGTAGTACCAGGGATAACCTGATGGATACGCAGTATTTT
CASSTRDNLMDTQYF
>TRBV5-1|NA|many|TRBJ2-1
TGCGCCAGCAGCTTGGCCCCGGACAATGAGCAGTTCTTC
CASSLAPDNEQFF
>TRBV5-1|NA|many|TRBJ1-2
TGCGCCAGCAGCTTCGGGTATGGCTACACCTTC
CASSFGYGYTF
>TRBV29-1|TRBD2|NA|TRBJ2-5
TGCAGCGTTGAAGATCGGGCTAGCGGGAAAGAGACCCAGTACTTC
CSVEDRASGKETQYF
>TRBV27|NA|many|TRBJ1-2
TGTGCCAGCAGGGGCAGGCTCGAGGGCTACACCTTC
CASRGRLEGYTF
>TRBV12-3/TRBV12-4|NA|many|TRBJ2-7
TGTGCCAGCAGTCCCGGAGGGGGCCTAACCTACGAGCAGTACTTC
CASSPGGGLTYEQYF
>TRBV30|NA|few|TRBJ2-4
TGTGCTGGGAGGGGGAGGACAGCCGAAAACATTCAGTACTTC
CAGRGRTAENIQYF
>TRBV14|NA|NA|TRBJ2-2
TGTGCCAGCAGCCAACTCCGGGACGGCCAGGGCACCGGGGAGCTGTTTTTT
CASSQLRDGQGTGELFF
>TRBV3-1|NA|many|TRBJ1-2
TGTGCCAGCAGCTCAGTAGGTGGGGATGGCTACACCTTC
CASSSVGGDGYTF
>TRBV11-2|TRBD1|many|TRBJ1-5
TGTGCCAGCAGCCATCTGAGGGGGCGACGAGGAAATCAGCCCCAGCATTTT
CASSHLRGRRGNQPQHF
>TRBV19|NA|NA|TRBJ1-3
TGTGCCAGTAGTACTGGGGGCGTCGGAAACACCATATATTTT
CASSTGGVGNTIYF
>TRBV28|TRBD2|NA|TRBJ2-7
TGTGCCAGCAGTTTGCTGGCTAGCGGGAACTACGAGCAGTACTTC
CASSLLASGNYEQYF
>TRBV4-1|NA|few|TRBJ1-5
TGCGCCAGCAGCCAAGTGGGCGGGGGCTCGCCCCAGCATTTT
CASSQVGGGSPQHF
>TRBV12-3/TRBV12-4|NA|few|TRBJ2-7
TGTGCCAGCAGTTTAGCGGGGAGAGGGGACGAGCAGTACTTC
CASSLAGRGDEQYF
>TRBV12-3/TRBV12-4|NA|many|TRBJ2-1
TGTGCCAGTTGTACGGGGTTGGGCTCCTACAATGAGCAGTTCTTC
CASCTGLGSYNEQFF
>TRBV20-1|TRBD2|NA|TRBJ2-7
TGCAGTGCTAGAGATAAGGGACTAGCGGTCCTCTACGAGCAGTACTTC
CSARDKGLAVLYEQYF
>TRBV18|NA|NA|TRBJ1-2
TGTGCCAGCTCACCAGGGGGAGACTATGGCTGCACCTTC
CASSPGGDYGCTF
>TRBV27|NA|NA|TRBJ1-2
TGTGCCAGCAGTTTTTCGGAGGGCGCGATCTATGGCTACACCTTC
CASSFSEGAIYGYTF
>TRBV7-2|NA|many|TRBJ1-1
TGTGCCAGCAGCTCGCAAGGGGGGGCGCGCACTGAAGCTTTCTTT
CASSSQGGARTEAFF
>TRBV6-1|NA|NA|TRBJ2-2
TGTGCCAGCAGTGAGGGCAGGTTTAGCACCGGGGAGCTGTTTTTT
CASSEGRFSTGELFF
>TRBV30|NA|many|TRBJ1-2
TGTGCCTGGAGTGTAAAGGGGGGCGGCTACACCTTC
CAWSVKGGGYTF
>TRBV4-1|TRBD1|many|TRBJ1-1
TGCGCCAGCAGCCCCTGGACAGGGGCGAACGCTGAAGCTTTCTTT
CASSPWTGANAEAFF
>TRBV2|NA|NA|TRBJ1-6
TGTGCCCTCCGGAGGGAATATAATTCACCCCTCCACTTT
CALRREYNSPLHF
>TRBV20-1|NA|many|TRBJ1-2
TGCAGTGCTGACCCGGGACCGTTCTATGGCTACACCTTC
CSADPGPFYGYTF
>TRBV30|TRBD1|NA|TRBJ2-2
TGTGCCGGGACAGGGTTGGACGGGGAGCTGTTTTTT
CAGTGLDGELFF
>TRBV4-1|NA|NA|TRBJ2-5
TGCGCCAGCAGCCAAGCTTTCCAGGTGGAGACCCAGTACTTC
CASSQAFQVETQYF
>TRBV30|NA|many|TRBJ1-1
TGTGCCTACAAACCGCAGGGAGGTGGAAGCACTGAAGCTTTCTTT
CAYKPQGGGSTEAFF
>TRBV29-1|NA|few|TRBJ1-1
TGCAGCGTGTACATGGACACTGAAGCTTTCTTT
CSVYMDTEAFF
>TRBV28|NA|many|TRBJ2-1
TGTGCCAGCAGTCCCAGTCGGGCGGGAAGGAATGAGCAGTTCTTC
CASSPSRAGRNEQFF
>TRBV20-1|TRBD2|NA|TRBJ2-1
TGCAGTGCTAGAGAAAGGGGGACTAGGGGGTACAATGAGCAGTTCTTC
CSARERGTRGYNEQFF
>TRBV6-1|TRBD2|many|TRBJ2-7
TGTGCCACCGAAACCGGGACTAGTAGGAACGAGCAGTACTTC
CATETGTSRNEQYF
>TRBV4-1|NA|few|TRBJ2-2
TGCGCCAGCAGCCAAGATCTGGTAGGGAGGGAGCTGTTTTTT
CASSQDLVGRELFF
>TRBV19|TRBD1|NA|TRBJ2-7
TGTGCCAGCGCCCAATTCGTCGGGACAGGGGTACACGAGCAGTACTTC
CASAQFVGTGVHEQYF
>TRBV12-3/TRBV12-4|NA|NA|TRBJ2-3
TGTGCCAGCAGAGCTGACACAGATACGCAGTATTTT
CASRADTDTQYF
>TRBV5-1|TRBD1|many|TRBJ2-3
TGCGCCAGCAGCTTGGGGGGACAGGCCCCCGATACGCAGTATTTT
CASSLGGQAPDTQYF
>TRBV28|TRBD2|many|TRBJ2-7
TGTGCCAGCAGTTCCCAATCCGGGACTACGACCTACGAGCAGTACTTC
CASSSQSGTTTYEQYF
>TRBV11-1|NA|NA|TRBJ1-5
TGTGCCAGCAGCTTGTGGGCCGGTAGGTATAGCAATCAGCCCCAGCATTTT
CASSLWAGRYSNQPQHF
>TRBV30|NA|NA|TRBJ1-5
TGTGCCTGGAGTACAGGGTTGAGCAATCAGCCCCAGCATTTT
CAWSTGLSNQPQHF